This entry lists 8 T cell receptor beta chains sequenced from one sample in a study of cytomegalovirus exposure and HLA in healthy donors. Both 60 Vbeta primers and 13 Jbeta primers went into the PCR. TCRdb keeps only in-frame clones here, not all; method: immunoSEQ multiplex PCR. In total, the table holds 200,000 to 250,000 clones. Sequenced sample: PBMCs. Receptors were obtained from a girl aged 2 to 10 in good health and CMV-seropositive.

The chain has TRBV5-1 and TRBJ2-7, with 8 bases identical to TRBD1. J lost 5 bases, V lost 1 base, and 5 bases had no gene match. This CDR3 has 14 residues. Germline V gene lookup returns CDR1 SGHRS and CDR2 YFSETQ. Here the CDR3 reads CASSLTTGANEQYF. CDR3 DNA: TGCGCCAGCAGCTTGACGACAGGGGCGAACGAGCAGTACTTC. Full variable domain (missing parts from reference TRBV5-1 and TRBJ2-7): KAGVTQTPRYLIKTRGQQVTLSCSPISGHRSVSWYQQTPGQGLQFLFEYFSETQRNKGNFPGRFSGRQFSNSRSEMNVSTLELGDSALYLCASSLTTGANEQYFGPGTRLTVT.

The chain recombines TRBV9 with TRBJ2-5; 12 bases agree with TRBD2. The DNA matches TRBJ2-7 better at its end, which makes the J call doubtful. Germline CDR1 SGDLS, CDR2 YYNGEE. The CDR3 spans 15 residues. The CDR3 reads CASSGLAGGPGEQYF. Written as DNA, the CDR3 is TGTGCCAGCAGCGGTCTAGCGGGAGGGCCTGGCGAGCAGTACTTC.

The J gene is TRBJ1-2, the V gene TRBV27; TRBD1 aligns across 10 bases. This CDR3 has 17 amino acids. The germline V gene encodes CDR1 MNHEY and CDR2 SMNVEV (reference sequence). Unmatched junction bases numbered 9, after V lost 0 bases and J lost 5 bases. This chain's CDR3 is CASSLSSGGTGVYGYTF. CDR3 bases: TGTGCCAGCAGTTTATCGTCCGGAGGGACAGGGGTTTATGGCTACACCTTC.

The CDR3 region is CASSLDRSTDTQYF. In nucleotides, the CDR3 is TGTGCCAGTAGCCTGGACAGGAGCACAGATACGCAGTATTTT. The chain has TRBV19 and TRBJ2-3; TRBD1 agrees at 7 bases. Germline-derived CDR1 and CDR2 are LNHDA and SQIVND (reference sequence). CDR3 size: 14 residues. V dropped 6 bases and J dropped 0; count of bases not matched to a gene: 3.

The V gene is TRBV5-1, the J gene TRBJ2-1; 8 bases line up with TRBD2. Trimming took 0 bases from V and 8 from J; bases not matched to a gene: 7. The CDR3 consists of 15 residues. Germline V CDR1 and CDR2: SGHRS, YFSETQ. CDR3 region: CASSLELAAQDEQFF. The CDR3 DNA follows: TGCGCCAGCAGCTTGGAACTAGCGGCCCAGGATGAGCAGTTCTTC.

V gene TRBV28 combines with J gene TRBJ2-5; no firm D call. The last part of the DNA fits TRBJ2-7 better; the J call may be wrong. This CDR3 has 12 residues. Germline V lookup: CDR1 MDHEN, CDR2 SYDVKM. The CDR3 loop reads CASSSTYYEQYF. The CDR3 DNA reads TGTGCCAGCAGTTCAACGTACTACGAGCAGTACTTC.

The genes are TRBV15 and TRBJ1-4; TRBD1 might be the D (6 bases). This CDR3 is 16 amino acids long. With 2 bases removed from V and 5 bases from J, the gap between germline ends came to 15 bases. Germline CDR1 LNHNV, CDR2 YYDKDF (reference sequence). In DNA, the CDR3 is TGTGCCACCAGCAGACCCGGACAGTTCGAGAATGAAAAACTGTTTTTT. Its translation is CATSRPGQFENEKLFF.

This sequence joins TRBV7-2 and TRBJ2-2, with 7 bases lining up with TRBD2. The length of the CDR3 is 15 residues. The germline V gene encodes CDR1 SGHTA and CDR2 FQGNSA. The V gene end was trimmed by 1 base and the J gene end by 6 bases; junction bases not matched to a gene: 5. The CDR3 reads CASSLVTGGSGELFF. In DNA, the CDR3 is TGTGCCAGCAGCTTAGTTACGGGAGGCTCCGGGGAGCTGTTTTTT.